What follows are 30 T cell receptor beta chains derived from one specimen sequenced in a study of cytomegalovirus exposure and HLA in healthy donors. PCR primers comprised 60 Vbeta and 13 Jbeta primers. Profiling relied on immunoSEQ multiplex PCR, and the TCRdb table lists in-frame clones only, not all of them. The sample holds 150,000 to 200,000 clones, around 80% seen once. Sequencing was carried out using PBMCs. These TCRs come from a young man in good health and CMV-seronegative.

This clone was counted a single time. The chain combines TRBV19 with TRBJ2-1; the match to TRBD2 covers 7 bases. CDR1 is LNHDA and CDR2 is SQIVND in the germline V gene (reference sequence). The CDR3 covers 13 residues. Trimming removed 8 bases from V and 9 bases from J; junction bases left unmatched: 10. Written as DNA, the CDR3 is TGTGCCAGTCAGCGGGGCCTTAGGGGTGAGCAGTTCTTC. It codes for CASQRGLRGEQFF.

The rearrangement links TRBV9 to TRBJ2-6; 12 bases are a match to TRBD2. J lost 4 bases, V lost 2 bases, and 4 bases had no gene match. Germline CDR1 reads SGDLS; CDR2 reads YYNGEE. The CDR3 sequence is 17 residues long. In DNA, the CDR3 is TGTGCCAGCAGCGTGCTAGCGGGAGGGCCCGGGGCCAACGTCCTGACTTTC. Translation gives CASSVLAGGPGANVLTF. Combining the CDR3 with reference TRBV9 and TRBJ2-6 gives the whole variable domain DSGVTQTPKHLITATGQRVTLRCSPRSGDLSVYWYQQSLDQGLQFLIQYYNGEERAKGNILERFSAQQFPDLHSELNLSSLELGDSALYFCASSVLAGGPGANVLTFGAGSRLTVL.

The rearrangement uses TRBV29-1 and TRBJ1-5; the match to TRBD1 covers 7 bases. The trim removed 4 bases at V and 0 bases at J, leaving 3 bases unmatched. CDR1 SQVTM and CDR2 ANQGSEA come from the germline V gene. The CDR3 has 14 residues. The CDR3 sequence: CSVGGTASNQPQHF. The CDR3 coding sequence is TGCAGCGTTGGGGGGACAGCTAGCAATCAGCCCCAGCATTTT.

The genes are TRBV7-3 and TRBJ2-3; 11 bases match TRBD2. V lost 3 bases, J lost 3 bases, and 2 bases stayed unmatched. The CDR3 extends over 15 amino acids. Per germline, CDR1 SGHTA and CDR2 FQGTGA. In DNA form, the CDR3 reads TGTGCCAGCAGCTTTAGCGGGAGGGCTACAGATACGCAGTATTTT. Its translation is CASSFSGRATDTQYF.

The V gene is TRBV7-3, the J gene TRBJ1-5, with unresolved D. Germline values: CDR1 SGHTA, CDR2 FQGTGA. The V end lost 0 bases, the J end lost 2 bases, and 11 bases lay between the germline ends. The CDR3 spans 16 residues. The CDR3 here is CASSLTGLWGNQPQHF. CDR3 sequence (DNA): TGTGCCAGCAGCTTAACTGGACTATGGGGCAATCAGCCCCAGCATTTT.

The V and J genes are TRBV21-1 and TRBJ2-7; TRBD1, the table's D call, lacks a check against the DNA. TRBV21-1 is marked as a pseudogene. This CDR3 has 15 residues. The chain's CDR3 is CASSEVDRGPDEQYF. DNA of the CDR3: TGTGCCAGCAGCGAAGTGGACAGGGGGCCCGACGAGCAGTACTTC.

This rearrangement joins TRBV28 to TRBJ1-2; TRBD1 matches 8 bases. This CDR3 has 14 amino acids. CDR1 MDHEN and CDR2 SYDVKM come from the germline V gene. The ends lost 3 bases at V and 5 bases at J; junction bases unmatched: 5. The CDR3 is CASSFWNRGYGYTF. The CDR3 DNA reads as TGTGCCAGCAGTTTTTGGAACAGGGGGTATGGCTACACCTTC.

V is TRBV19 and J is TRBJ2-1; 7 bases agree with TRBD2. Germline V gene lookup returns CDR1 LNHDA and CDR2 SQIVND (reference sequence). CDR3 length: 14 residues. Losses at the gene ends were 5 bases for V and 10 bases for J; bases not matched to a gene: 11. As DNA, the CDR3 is TGTGCCAGTAGTCTAACCGGGGGGTTAGGAGAGCAGTTCTTC. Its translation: CASSLTGGLGEQFF.

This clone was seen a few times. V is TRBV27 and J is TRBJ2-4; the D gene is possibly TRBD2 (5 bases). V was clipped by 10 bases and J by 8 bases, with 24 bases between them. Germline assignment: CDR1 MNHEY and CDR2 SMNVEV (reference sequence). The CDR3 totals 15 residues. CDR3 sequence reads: CATQPSRGASDIQYF. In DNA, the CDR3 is TGTGCCACCCAGCCCTCCCGGGGTGCCAGTGACATTCAGTACTTC.

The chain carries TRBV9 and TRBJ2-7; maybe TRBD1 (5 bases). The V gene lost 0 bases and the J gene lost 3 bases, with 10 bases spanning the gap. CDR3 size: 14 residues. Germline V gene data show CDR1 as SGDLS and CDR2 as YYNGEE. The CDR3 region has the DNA TGTGCCAGCAGCGTAGCAGGGTGGGTCTACGAGCAGTACTTC. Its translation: CASSVAGWVYEQYF.

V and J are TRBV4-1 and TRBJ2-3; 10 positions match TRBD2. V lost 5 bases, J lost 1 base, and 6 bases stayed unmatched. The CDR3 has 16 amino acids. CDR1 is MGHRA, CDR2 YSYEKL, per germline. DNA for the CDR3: TGCGCCAGCAGCAGCGGGGGGGCCTTCGGCACAGATACGCAGTATTTT. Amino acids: CASSSGGAFGTDTQYF.

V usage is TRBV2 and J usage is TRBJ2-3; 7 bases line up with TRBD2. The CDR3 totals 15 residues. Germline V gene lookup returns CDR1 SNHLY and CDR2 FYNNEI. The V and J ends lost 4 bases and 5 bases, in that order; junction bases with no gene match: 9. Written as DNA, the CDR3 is TGTGCCAGCAGTGGATCTGCAGGGAGGGGAGATACGCAGTATTTT. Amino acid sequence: CASSGSAGRGDTQYF.

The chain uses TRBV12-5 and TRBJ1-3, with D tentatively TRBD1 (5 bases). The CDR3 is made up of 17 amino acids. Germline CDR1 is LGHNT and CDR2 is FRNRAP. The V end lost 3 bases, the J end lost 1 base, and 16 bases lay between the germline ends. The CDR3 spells CASGFSTDKGSGNTIYF. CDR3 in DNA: TGTGCTAGTGGTTTTAGTACGGACAAGGGGTCTGGAAACACCATATATTTT.

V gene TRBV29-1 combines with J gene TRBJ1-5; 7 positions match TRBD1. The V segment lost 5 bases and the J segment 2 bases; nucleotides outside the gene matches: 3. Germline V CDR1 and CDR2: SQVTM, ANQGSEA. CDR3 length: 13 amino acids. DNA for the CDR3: TGCAGCGTTAGGGGGACAGGCAATCAGCCCCAGCATTTT. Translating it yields CSVRGTGNQPQHF.

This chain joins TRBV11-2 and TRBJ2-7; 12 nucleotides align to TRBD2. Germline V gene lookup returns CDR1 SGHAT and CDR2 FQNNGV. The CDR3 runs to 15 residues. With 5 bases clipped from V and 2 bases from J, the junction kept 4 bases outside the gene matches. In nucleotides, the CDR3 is TGTGCCAGCAGCACACTAGCGGGAGGCCCCTACGAGCAGTACTTC. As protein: CASSTLAGGPYEQYF.

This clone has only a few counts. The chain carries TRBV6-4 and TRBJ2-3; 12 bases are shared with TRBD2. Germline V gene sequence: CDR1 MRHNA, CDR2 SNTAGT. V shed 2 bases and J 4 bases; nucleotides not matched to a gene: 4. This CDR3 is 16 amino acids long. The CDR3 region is CASSDETSGGADTQYF. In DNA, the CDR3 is TGTGCCAGCAGTGACGAGACTAGCGGGGGAGCAGATACGCAGTATTTT.

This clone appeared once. CDR3 in amino acids: CASSQSPTATNEKLFF. The CDR3 region has the DNA TGTGCCAGCAGCCAATCCCCCACGGCAACTAATGAAAAACTGTTTTTT. The chain recombines TRBV4-2 with TRBJ1-4; no clear D gene. Germline loops: CDR1 LGHNA, CDR2 YNFKEQ. V shed 2 bases and J shed 0 bases, with 10 bases lying between them. There are 16 residues in the CDR3.

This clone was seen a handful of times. The CDR3, as DNA: TGTGCCAGCAGCTTAGCCGGGAAGGGGACAGAGCAGTACTTC. Protein sequence: CASSLAGKGTEQYF. The V and J genes are TRBV7-6 and TRBJ2-7; D is perhaps TRBD1 (6 bases). This CDR3 is built from 14 residues. Germline lookup yields CDR1 SGHVS and CDR2 FNYEAQ. V was pared by 0 bases and J by 7 bases, with 13 bases between.

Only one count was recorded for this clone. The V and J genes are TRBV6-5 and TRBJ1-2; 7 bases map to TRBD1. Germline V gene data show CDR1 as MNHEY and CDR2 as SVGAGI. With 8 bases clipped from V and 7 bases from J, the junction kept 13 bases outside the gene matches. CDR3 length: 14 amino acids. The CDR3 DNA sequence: TGTGCCAGCTCTAGACAGGGAATCGTGCGTGGCTACACCTTC. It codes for CASSRQGIVRGYTF.

The CDR3 region is CATSPSSGSIEDEQFF. DNA for the CDR3: TGTGCCACCAGCCCAAGTAGCGGGAGTATAGAGGATGAGCAGTTCTTC. This chain links TRBV15 with TRBJ2-1; 9 bases match TRBD2. The CDR3 runs 16 residues. Germline CDR1 and CDR2: LNHNV and YYDKDF (reference sequence). V dropped 5 bases and J dropped 8; count of bases not matched to a gene: 13.

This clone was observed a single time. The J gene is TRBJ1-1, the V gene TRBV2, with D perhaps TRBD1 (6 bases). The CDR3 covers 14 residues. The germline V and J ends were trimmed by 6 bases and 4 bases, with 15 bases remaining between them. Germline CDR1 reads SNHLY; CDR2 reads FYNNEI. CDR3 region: CASRSGTTSTEAFF. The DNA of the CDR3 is TGTGCCAGCAGGTCCGGGACAACTTCCACTGAAGCTTTCTTT.

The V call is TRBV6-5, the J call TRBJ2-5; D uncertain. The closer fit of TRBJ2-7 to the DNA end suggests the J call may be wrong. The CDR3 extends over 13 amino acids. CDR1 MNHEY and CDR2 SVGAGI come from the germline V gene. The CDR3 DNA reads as TGTGCCAGCAGTTACGGGCACTCCTACGAGCAGTACTTC. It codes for CASSYGHSYEQYF.

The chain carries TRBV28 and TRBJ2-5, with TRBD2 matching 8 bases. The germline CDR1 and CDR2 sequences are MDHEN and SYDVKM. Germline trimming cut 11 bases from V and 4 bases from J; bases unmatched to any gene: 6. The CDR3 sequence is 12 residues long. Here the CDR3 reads CASGGGLETQYF. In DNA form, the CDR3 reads TGTGCCTCGGGGGGGGGCTTAGAGACCCAGTACTTC.

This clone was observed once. CDR3 nucleotide sequence: TGCGCCAGCAGCTTTCCCGGAGGGACAGGGGAGAACACTGAAGCTTTCTTT. Its translation is CASSFPGGTGENTEAFF. The rearrangement joins TRBV5-1 to TRBJ1-1; 10 bases agree with TRBD1. This CDR3 contains 17 residues. CDR1 and CDR2 (germline): SGHRS, YFSETQ. Trimming removed 2 bases from V and 1 base from J; junction bases left unmatched: 8.

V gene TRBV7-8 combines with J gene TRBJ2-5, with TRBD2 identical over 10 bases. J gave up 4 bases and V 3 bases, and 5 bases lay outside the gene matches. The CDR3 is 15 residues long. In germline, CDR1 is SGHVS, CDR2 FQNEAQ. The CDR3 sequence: CASSFERGGRETQYF. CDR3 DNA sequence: TGTGCCAGCAGCTTCGAGCGGGGGGGCCGAGAGACCCAGTACTTC.

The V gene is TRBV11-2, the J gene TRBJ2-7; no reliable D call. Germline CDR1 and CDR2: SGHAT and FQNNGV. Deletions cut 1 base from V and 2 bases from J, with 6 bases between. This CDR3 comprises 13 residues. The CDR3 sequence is CASSLGSPYEQYF. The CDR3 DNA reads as TGTGCCAGCAGCTTAGGCAGTCCCTACGAGCAGTACTTC.

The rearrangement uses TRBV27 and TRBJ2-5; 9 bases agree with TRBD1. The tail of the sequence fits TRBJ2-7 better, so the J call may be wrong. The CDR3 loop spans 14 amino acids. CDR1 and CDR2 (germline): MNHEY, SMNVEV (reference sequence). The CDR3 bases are TGTGCCAGCAGGTGGACAGGGGAAGGCTACGAGCAGTACTTC. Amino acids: CASRWTGEGYEQYF.

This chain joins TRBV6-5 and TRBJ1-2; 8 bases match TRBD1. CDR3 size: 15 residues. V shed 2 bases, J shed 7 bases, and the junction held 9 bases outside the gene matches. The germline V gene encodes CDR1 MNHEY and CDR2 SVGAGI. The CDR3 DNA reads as TGTGCCAGCAGTTACCGCGGACAGGGAGCACCTGGCTACACCTTC. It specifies CASSYRGQGAPGYTF.

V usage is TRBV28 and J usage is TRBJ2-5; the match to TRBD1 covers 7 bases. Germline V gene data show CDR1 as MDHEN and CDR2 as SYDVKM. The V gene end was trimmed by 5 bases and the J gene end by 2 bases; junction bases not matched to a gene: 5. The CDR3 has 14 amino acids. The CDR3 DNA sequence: TGTGCCAGCAGTCGGACAGGATTGCAAGAGACCCAGTACTTC. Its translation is CASSRTGLQETQYF.

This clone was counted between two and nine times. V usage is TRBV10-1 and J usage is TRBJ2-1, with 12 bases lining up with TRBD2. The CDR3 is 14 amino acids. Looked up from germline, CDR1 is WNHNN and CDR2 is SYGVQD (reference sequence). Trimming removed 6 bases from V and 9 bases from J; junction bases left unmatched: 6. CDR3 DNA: TGCGCCAGCAGCGCTAGCGGGGGGGTTCGTGAGCAGTTCTTC. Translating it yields CASSASGGVREQFF.